These T cell receptor beta chains were read from a single sample in a study of blood T cell repertoires in COVID-19. Generated by immunoSEQ multiplex PCR, the TCRdb table keeps only in-frame clones and is missing some. Here the sample spans 150,000 to 200,000 clones, about 88% being singletons. Sequencing was carried out using PBMCs or T cells enriched from blood (not recorded which). Receptors were obtained from a woman aged 50 to 60 who had recovered from COVID-19. Each CDR3 is given with its conserved first and last residue. D genes are given only for firm matches. Not every row has a clone size; where given, it reads once, few, many or a size class.

clone_size,v_call,d_call,j_call,cdr3_nt,cdr3_aa
.,TRBV6-1,.,TRBJ1-5,TGTGCCAGCAGTGAAGAACAGCGGAATCAGCCCCAGCATTTT,CASSEEQRNQPQHF
.,TRBV27,.,TRBJ1-1,TGTGCCAGCAGTTTAGTGGCGGCCCGTGAGGCTTTCTTT,CASSLVAAREAFF
.,TRBV11-2,TRBD2,TRBJ2-1,TGTGCCAGCCGGTGGGGATCAAGCGGGAGCTCCTACAATGAGCAGTTCTTC,CASRWGSSGSSYNEQFF
.,TRBV11-2,.,TRBJ1-2,TGTGCCACGCAACCGACCACTAACCGGGGCTACACCTTC,CATQPTTNRGYTF
.,TRBV28,.,TRBJ2-7,TGTGCCAGCAGTTTATCCCCTTCTTTAGTGCAGTACTTC,CASSLSPSLVQYF
.,TRBV6-5,.,TRBJ1-1,TGTGCCAGCATCCGAGCCGAGGTTGCTTTCTTT,CASIRAEVAFF
.,TRBV10-2,.,TRBJ2-4,TGCGCCAGCAGTGTGGAGGGGGCGTTGGACATTCAGTACTTC,CASSVEGALDIQYF
.,TRBV10-2,TRBD2,TRBJ2-7,TGCGTGACGGAGGTGGGCGGGAGGAGAGGCGGGGAGCAGTACTTC,CVTEVGGRRGGEQYF
.,TRBV7-9,TRBD2,TRBJ2-3,TGTGCCAGCAGCTTATCTGGCGGGAGGAATACGCAGTATTTT,CASSLSGGRNTQYF
.,TRBV15,.,TRBJ2-2,TGTGCCACCAGCAGAGATTCCAACGGGGAGCTGTTTTTT,CATSRDSNGELFF
.,TRBV3-1/TRBV3-2,TRBD1,TRBJ1-5,TGTGCCAGCAGCCAAGGGGACAGGGGTAATCAGCCCCAGCATTTT,CASSQGDRGNQPQHF
.,TRBV9,.,TRBJ1-4,TGTGCCAGCAGCGTTTGGGCAGGGTACAATGAAAAACTGTTTTTT,CASSVWAGYNEKLFF
.,TRBV18,.,TRBJ1-5,TGTGCCAGCTCACCACCGTCTAGTAGCAATCAGCCCCAGCATTTT,CASSPPSSSNQPQHF
.,TRBV7-2,TRBD1,TRBJ1-2,TGTGCCAGCAGCTCCGGACAGGGGACTGGTGGCTACACCTTC,CASSSGQGTGGYTF
once,TRBV3-1/TRBV3-2,TRBD1,TRBJ1-5,TGTGCCAGCAGCGTAACCGGGACAGGGGATCAGCCCCAGCATTTT,CASSVTGTGDQPQHF
.,TRBV7-2,TRBD1,TRBJ1-1,TGTGCCAGCAGCGACGGACAGGGCCTCCCAGCTTTCTTT,CASSDGQGLPAFF
few,TRBV5-8,TRBD2,TRBJ2-3,TGTGCCAGCAGCTTCGGTGCGGGAGAAGGGACAGATACGCAGTATTTT,CASSFGAGEGTDTQYF
.,TRBV19,TRBD2,TRBJ2-5,TGTGCCAGTAGTATTTACGGCCTAAATAGCGGGAGTGTAGAGACCCAGTACTTC,CASSIYGLNSGSVETQYF
.,TRBV7-9,TRBD2,TRBJ2-1,TGTGCCAGCAGCTTAGTCGGACTAGCTTACAATGAGCAGTTCTTC,CASSLVGLAYNEQFF
.,TRBV19,TRBD2,TRBJ2-1,TGTGCCCCCCTCGGGGCCGCCGGGACTAGCGGGAGCAATGAGCAGTTCTTC,CAPLGAAGTSGSNEQFF
.,TRBV4-3,TRBD2,TRBJ2-7,TGCGCCAGCAGCCAAGGGGAGGGGAGTGACTACGAGCAGTACTTC,CASSQGEGSDYEQYF
.,TRBV5-1,.,TRBJ1-1,TGCGCCAGCAGCCCGGCCTCGGGGTGGAACACTGAAGCTTTCTTT,CASSPASGWNTEAFF
.,TRBV28,.,TRBJ1-1,TGTGCCAGCAGTGGGAGGGGTGGGCTAGGGACTGAAGCTTTCTTT,CASSGRGGLGTEAFF
.,TRBV6-5,TRBD1,TRBJ1-2,TGTGCCAGCAGGCGCCCAGGGGGCTCTAACTATGGCTACACCTTC,CASRRPGGSNYGYTF
few,TRBV3-1/TRBV3-2,.,TRBJ1-4,TGTGCCAGCAGCCAAAGTAGCGTGCTTGAGCATAATGAAAAACTGTTTTTT,CASSQSSVLEHNEKLFF
.,TRBV28,TRBD1,TRBJ1-1,TGTGCCAGCAGTGCCTCAGGGGGCGGGAACACTGAAGCTTTCTTT,CASSASGGGNTEAFF
.,TRBV10-3,TRBD1,TRBJ2-1,TGTGCCATCAGTGGTGACAGGGGGGGGCCTAATGAGCAGTTCTTC,CAISGDRGGPNEQFF
once,TRBV10-2,.,TRBJ2-7,TGCGCCAGCACCGGACTCCCTGCTGGCTACGAGCAGTACTTC,CASTGLPAGYEQYF
few,TRBV2,TRBD1,TRBJ2-7,TGTGCCAGCAGTGAACAGGGGGCGGCCTACGAGCAGTACTTC,CASSEQGAAYEQYF
.,TRBV27,TRBD2,TRBJ2-1,TGTGCCAGCAGTTTAGGGTTCGTTGGCGGGGGGAACAATGAGCAGTTCTTC,CASSLGFVGGGNNEQFF
.,TRBV30,TRBD2,TRBJ2-7,TGTGCCTGGCGATTAGCGGGATCGACGGGGGAGCAGTACTTC,CAWRLAGSTGEQYF
.,TRBV11-2,.,TRBJ2-3,TGTGCCAGCAGCTTTGACGGACAATCAGATACGCAGTATTTT,CASSFDGQSDTQYF
.,TRBV6-6,.,TRBJ2-7,TGTGCCAGCAGTTACTCGAGATTCTACGAGCAGTACTTC,CASSYSRFYEQYF
few,TRBV29-1,.,TRBJ1-1,TGCAGCGGCTCACTGGAGACTGAAGCTTTCTTT,CSGSLETEAFF
once,TRBV24-1,TRBD1,TRBJ1-2,TGTGCCACCAGTGGCGGACAGGGGGCGTTGGATGGCTACACCTTC,CATSGGQGALDGYTF
.,TRBV4-3,TRBD1,TRBJ2-3,TGCGCCAGCAGCCAACAAACCGGGACAGCAGGGAGAGATACGCAGTATTTT,CASSQQTGTAGRDTQYF
.,TRBV10-1,TRBD2,TRBJ2-1,TGCGCCAGCAGTGAAGCCGGGACTAGCCGCGATGAGCAGTTCTTC,CASSEAGTSRDEQFF
.,TRBV7-2,TRBD2,TRBJ2-1,TGTGCCAGCAGCTTAGGGGGACTAGCGGGAGTGGGATACAATGAGCAGTTCTTC,CASSLGGLAGVGYNEQFF
.,TRBV24-1,.,TRBJ2-5,TGTGCCACCAGTGAGACCGGACAGCGAAAAGAGACCCAGTACTTC,CATSETGQRKETQYF
once,TRBV3-1/TRBV3-2,TRBD1,TRBJ2-3,TGTGCCAGCAGCCAGGGGACAGGGGATACGCAGTATTTT,CASSQGTGDTQYF